Detailed here is one TCR beta chain. Its antigen is currently unknown. Staining for CD45RO/CCR7/CD25/CD127/CD95/CD27 allowed sorting of CD4+ naive, central memory, regulatory and stem cell-like memory cells. The isolated RNA, all of it, was reverse transcribed, so expressed TCRB transcripts were what got sequenced. Sequencing of naive, central memory and regulatory T cell samples gave an average of about 3.7 million reads. Only in-frame clones appear in the TCRdb table, and some are missing; sequencing was by immunoSEQ multiplex PCR. Here the sample spans 300,000 or so clones, around an eighth being singletons. V shed 8 bases and J 2 bases; nucleotides not matched to a gene: 4. The CDR3 extends over 14 amino acids. Germline V gene lookup returns CDR1 MDHEN and CDR2 SYDVKM. The data derive from a study of beta chain features in type 1 diabetes. For the study at large: Patients and healthy donors were similar in age, gender and cell yields.

Study-level findings and limits: Compared with healthy donors, patients appeared to share more similar naive, central memory and regulatory TCRB repertoires. The study found moderately but significantly shorter TCRB CDR3s in all four CD4+ subsets of Type 1 diabetes patients.

J is TRBJ2-3 and V is TRBV28, with 10 bases fitting TRBD1. The origin of this receptor is a woman younger than 35 with type 1 diabetes. Sequenced input: naive CD4+ T cells from blood. The CDR3 loop reads CASGGTGVTDTQYF. For the CDR3, the DNA is TGTGCCAGCGGGGGGACAGGGGTCACAGATACGCAGTATTTT.